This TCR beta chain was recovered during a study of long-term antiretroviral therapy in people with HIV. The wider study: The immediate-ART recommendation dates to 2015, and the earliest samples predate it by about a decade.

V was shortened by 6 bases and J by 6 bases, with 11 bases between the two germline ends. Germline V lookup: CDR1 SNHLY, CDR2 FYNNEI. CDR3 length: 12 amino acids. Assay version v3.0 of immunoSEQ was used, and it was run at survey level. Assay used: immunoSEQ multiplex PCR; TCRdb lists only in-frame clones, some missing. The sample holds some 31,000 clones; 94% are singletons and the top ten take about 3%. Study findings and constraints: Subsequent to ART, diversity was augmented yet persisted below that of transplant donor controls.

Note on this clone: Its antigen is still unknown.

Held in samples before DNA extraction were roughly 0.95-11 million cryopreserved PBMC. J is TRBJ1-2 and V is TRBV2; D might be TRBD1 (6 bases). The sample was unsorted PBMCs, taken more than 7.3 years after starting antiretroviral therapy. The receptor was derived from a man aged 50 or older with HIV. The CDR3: CASSVDSHGYTF. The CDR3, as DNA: TGTGCCAGCAGCGTGGACAGCCATGGCTACACCTTC.